One sample yielded the 5 T cell receptor beta chains listed below, sequenced in a study of T cells in Graves' hyperthyroidism and ophthalmopathy (dated by TCRdb to the late 2010s). Libraries came from multiplex PCR. The reads were generated on an Illumina HiSeq 2000. Amplification of TCR beta CDR3 regions was carried out from RNA transcripts. The TCR CDR3 was subjected to a first round of RT-PCR using the HTBI primer set and the Qiagen OneStep RT-PCR kit. TCRdb handled the public reads itself, with Q25 trimming in fastp and clone calling in MiXCR, and kept productive beta chains. CDR3 protein sequences are deduplicated, and each keeps its most common genes and DNA. The sample table contains about 600,000 distinct CDR3 sequences; only one count was recorded for approximately 15% of them. The ten most abundant clones make up around 7% of the sample. The sequenced material came from blood. The receptor source for this set is a woman under 30 with Graves' ophthalmopathy.

This clonotype was observed a few times. The chain employs TRBV6-1 and TRBJ2-3, with 8 bases lining up with TRBD2. Germline V gives CDR1 MNHNS, CDR2 SASEGT. Trimming cost V 6 bases and J 5 bases; bases outside gene matches: 7. The CDR3 is 14 amino acids. CDR3 nucleotide sequence: TGTGCCAGCAGATCCGGGACTAGGCAAGATACGCAGTATTTT. Its translation: CASRSGTRQDTQYF.

This clonotype was counted at least ten times. The rearrangement links TRBV28 to TRBJ1-4, with 7 bases that match TRBD1. The germline V gene has CDR1 MDHEN and CDR2 SYDVKM. The CDR3 length is 15 residues. With V trimmed by 4 bases and J by 4 bases, 6 bases remained unmatched. Written as DNA, the CDR3 is TGTGCCAGCAGTTCCCCGGGACAGAGTAATGAAAAACTGTTTTTT. It yields the protein CASSSPGQSNEKLFF. Based on the CDR3 plus reference TRBV28 and TRBJ1-4, the full variable domain is DVKVTQSSRYLVKRTGEKVFLECVQDMDHENMFWYRQDPGLGLRLIYFSYDVKMKEKGDIPEGYSVSREKKERFSLILESASTNQTSMYLCASSSPGQSNEKLFFGSGTQLSVL.

The table lists this clonotype with many counts. The rearrangement links TRBV6-2 or TRBV6-3 to TRBJ2-3; TRBD2 matches at 8 bases. This CDR3 spans 18 amino acids. Germline V lookup: CDR1 MNHEY, CDR2 SVGEGT. J gave up 2 bases and V 8 bases, and 18 bases lay outside the gene matches. The CDR3 DNA is TGTGCCAGCTCCATTACCTATTGGGGCGGGGGGCTCACAGATACGCAGTATTTT. It specifies CASSITYWGGGLTDTQYF.

Many counts were recorded for this clonotype. The rearrangement uses TRBV20-1 and TRBJ2-7, with D tentatively TRBD1 (7 bases). The germline V gene encodes CDR1 DFQATT and CDR2 SNEGSKA (reference sequence). V was pared by 0 bases and J by 11 bases, with 14 bases between. The CDR3 has 12 residues. The CDR3 sequence is CSARDITGEEYF. The DNA for the CDR3 is TGCAGTGCTAGAGATATAACAGGGGAGGAGTACTTC.

V gene TRBV4-1 combines with J gene TRBJ2-7; maybe TRBD1 (6 bases). This CDR3 is 15 amino acids long. Per germline, CDR1 MGHRA and CDR2 YSYEKL. The V and J ends lost 0 bases and 0 bases respectively, with 9 bases between them. The CDR3 loop reads CASSQEGGPSYEQYF. The CDR3 DNA reads as TGCGCCAGCAGCCAAGAAGGGGGACCCTCCTACGAGCAGTACTTC.